This T cell receptor beta chain comes out of a study of shared clonotypes between healthy human individuals. Whole-study findings and limits: It was the non-shared clonotypes that had lower generation probabilities than clonotypes shared by all four donors.

CDR3 length equals 12 residues. CDR1 and CDR2 from the germline V gene are SGHNT and YYREEE (reference sequence). Deletions cut 0 bases from V and 5 bases from J, with 5 bases between. Over several immunoSEQ plates, each subset's genomic DNA was distributed in even portions. Profiled with immunoSEQ multiplex PCR; TCRdb holds only in-frame clones, not every one. The repertoire holds millions of clones, more than 85% seen once, with 0.39% in the top ten. Worth noting for this clone: Its antigen is not known. Other DNA sequences in the sample encode the same CDR3.

This chain links TRBV5-4 with TRBJ2-5; D is uncertain. The receptor's source is a man aged 18 to 30 in good health. Some clones in this sample may be carry-over from other donors' samples. The specimen was naive CD4+ T cells from PBMCs. Described subset: CD45RA+ positively selected. This chain's CDR3 is CASSLEEETQYF. The DNA of the CDR3 is TGTGCCAGCAGCTTGGAGGAGGAGACCCAGTACTTC.